The T cell receptor (beta chain) described here comes from a study of human T cells and chemical hapten exposure (dated by TCRdb to the early 2020s). Describing the broader study: For sensitization, 2% DPC in acetone was applied to a 2 cm by 2 cm area of upper inner arm skin. Patients additionally received weekly therapeutic DPC doses to the scalp throughout the roughly 25-week study period. Patch testing on the upper back used Finn chambers containing 0.01% DPC, with scoring done after 6 days according to International Contact Dermatitis Research Group standards. Alopecia areata with under or over 50% scalp involvement, alopecia totalis and alopecia universalis were represented in the patient cohort, which was mostly female. Libraries were pooled for sequencing, and per-sample TCR yields varied mainly because of small differences in library volumes within the pool. In alopecia patients, the study followed how the peripheral blood TCR repertoire changed in vivo over primary and secondary sensitization to diphenylcyclopropenone (DPC), a hapten. Blood samples were taken from patients before sensitization (week 0) and then at 2, 6 and about 24 weeks after DPC sensitization. Under 30 alopecia patients gave blood for TCR sequencing at one to four time points (pre-sensitization, 2, 6 and 24 weeks).

This clonotype was seen at least ten times. It lacks a known antigen. Base qualities were left out, and no much larger clone turns up one base away. General conclusions and limits of the study: The number of TCRs above 1 in 1000 frequency did not change with DPC sensitization; there was no evidence of global repertoire structure alterations. A positive correlation was found between the number of PT1 expanded TCRs and patch test score, with significance reached at thresholds 8, 16 and 32 but not 4. All patients had alopecia, a presumed autoimmune disease, so their immune response might differ from that of healthy individuals. Expanded TCRs formed significantly more large CDR3 similarity clusters than pre-sensitization or healthy control sets, consistent with antigen-driven responses. After repeated subsampling, the strength of the expansion versus patch-test correlation and the threshold at which it became significant changed.

V loses 6 bases of germline sequence and J loses 9 bases, and the interval between the two ends is 15 bases. Counted from cysteine to phenylalanine, this CDR3 has 13 amino acids. Only the CDR3 portion is preserved as DNA: 39 bases, with reading frame beginning at the first base. Libraries were made using RACE. Sequencing used a NextSeq 500. Library preparation attached unique molecular identifiers to individual cDNA molecules for quantitative, reproducible TCR counting. For every blood RNA sample, sequencing covered both the TCR alpha and TCR beta chains. The study's own analysis went as follows. The median number of TCRs per sample was 95,638, ranging from roughly 23,224 to 690,600. V, J and CDR3 annotation of the TCR reads was carried out using the Decombinator software suite. To make PS versus PT1 abundance plots, every sample was subsampled to the same number of TCRs (28,000). Expanded TCRs were defined as absent before sensitization and observed at least eight times at the 2-week time point. The public reads were quality trimmed at Q25 with fastp and then assembled into clones with MiXCR by TCRdb, keeping productive beta chains. All rows with the same CDR3 protein become a single entry with the most common DNA and genes. The V and J calls shown here were made by TCRdb, not taken from the authors' results. Across this sample there are 300,000 to 400,000 distinct CDR3 sequences, with around 5.5% seen only once. Of the sample, about 2.5% is held by the ten largest clones.

What the time point label conveys for this sample: pre-sensitization, week 0. Reading the label with the study, this specimen's treatment or condition is: therapeutic diphenylcyclopropenone sensitization with weekly scalp DPC. At every patch-test visit, the blood draw took place before the patch test was put on. Eligible patients were aged 18 to 70, diagnosed with alopecia, deemed suitable for DPC therapy, and excluded if pregnant. Total RNA was extracted from unfractionated whole blood that had been collected in Tempus Blood RNA tubes. Sequencing used whole blood, obtained in connection with sensitization to the hapten diphenylcyclopropenone (DPC). The chain was built from TRBV12-3 or TRBV12-4 and TRBJ2-1; the D gene remains uncertain. The origin of this receptor is a woman between 50 and 59 years old with alopecia areata. Some clones in this sample may be carry-over from other donors' samples. The CDR3 protein: CASSPLWVGEQFF. In nucleotides, the sequence is TGTGCCAGCAGCCCCCTCTGGGTGGGTGAGCAGTTCTTC.